Following are 27 T cell receptor beta chains from one sample sequenced in a study of CD8+ T cells in alopecia areata (dated 2018 in TCRdb). The method behind the library was the immunoSEQ multiplex PCR assay. RNA was extracted from all samples and reverse transcribed into cDNA, which served as template for TCR sequencing. TCRdb took this table from immuneACCESS and kept in-frame rearrangements with V and J called. Such tables lack part of the clones; where checked against another copy, unresolved V genes explain under half of the gap, and the rest is unexplained. The table for this sample lists fewer than 350,000 clones; 55% to 75% of them were counted only once. Under 2% of the sample goes to the ten largest clones. The sample's time point label is to be understood as: roughly 26 weeks on oral tofacitinib. The intended sense of this specimen's treatment or condition label: oral pan-JAK inhibitor, 5-10 mg twice daily.

Sequenced material: CD4+ T cells sorted from blood, taken at week 24, from a patient treated with tofacitinib. The receptors shown here come from a human donor with alopecia areata.

V usage is TRBV5-4 and J usage is TRBJ2-2; tentatively, D is TRBD1 or TRBD2 (5 bases each). Germline CDR1 SGHNT, CDR2 YYREEE (reference sequence). Trimming took off 3 bases at V and 3 bases at J, with 15 bases between the two ends. This CDR3 is built from 16 residues. The CDR3 spells CASSSRDLIYTGELFF. CDR3 DNA sequence: TGTGCCAGCAGCTCCCGGGACCTCATTTACACCGGGGAGCTGTTTTTT.

The chain combines TRBV30 with TRBJ1-2; possibly TRBD1 for D (6 bases). The ends were cut back, 8 bases at V and 5 bases at J, with 9 bases in the middle. From germline, CDR1 is GTSNPN and CDR2 SVGIG (reference sequence). The CDR3 runs to 10 residues. The CDR3 loop reads CAGGRYGYTF. The CDR3 coding sequence is TGTGCCGGGGGGCGTTATGGCTACACCTTC.

The genes are TRBV5-1 and TRBJ1-2; the match to TRBD1 covers 10 bases. The V and J ends lost 5 bases and 0 bases, in that order; junction bases with no gene match: 4. Per germline, CDR1 SGHRS and CDR2 YFSETQ. The length of the CDR3 is 15 residues. The CDR3 region has the DNA TGCGCCAGCAGTCCCGGGACAGGGGCTAACTATGGCTACACCTTC. This gives the protein CASSPGTGANYGYTF.

J is TRBJ1-2 and V is TRBV7-8; D may be TRBD1 (6 bases). Trimming removed 3 bases from V and 8 bases from J, with 13 bases in between. Germline CDR1 SGHVS, CDR2 FQNEAQ. This CDR3 comprises 13 residues. The CDR3 is CASSFDRTYGYTF. The CDR3 DNA reads as TGTGCCAGCAGCTTCGACAGGACTTACGGCTACACCTTC.

This clone came up a few times. The chain is built from TRBV29-1 and TRBJ1-1, with D tentatively TRBD1 (5 bases). The germline V and J ends were trimmed by 7 bases and 4 bases, with 10 bases remaining between them. The CDR3 covers 11 residues. Germline CDR1 reads SQVTM; CDR2 reads ANQGSEA. The CDR3 loop reads CSADGGTEAFF. The CDR3 DNA reads as TGCAGCGCGGACGGGGGCACTGAAGCTTTCTTT.

The V gene is TRBV11-3, the J gene TRBJ1-1; D uncertain. V was shortened by 5 bases and J by 7 bases, with 14 bases between the two germline ends. Germline loops: CDR1 SGHNT, CDR2 YENEEA. This CDR3 contains 13 residues. The CDR3 sequence is CASSPLGRGEAFF. The CDR3 coding sequence is TGTGCCAGCAGCCCCCTTGGGCGCGGTGAAGCTTTCTTT.

The rearrangement links TRBV9 to TRBJ2-6; D is unresolved. CDR1 is SGDLS and CDR2 is YYNGEE in the germline V gene. CDR3 length: 15 residues. Trimming pared 4 bases from V and 0 bases from J, leaving 8 bases between. The CDR3 here is CASSPGNSGANVLTF. The CDR3 nucleotides read TGTGCCAGCAGCCCTGGGAACTCTGGGGCCAACGTCCTGACTTTC.

Points on this clone: Other DNA sequences in this specimen translate into the identical CDR3. As DNA, the CDR3 is TGCAGCGTTGAAGACCAGGCGTCATCCTACGAGCAGTACTTC. Its translation: CSVEDQASSYEQYF. The chain has TRBV29-1 and TRBJ2-7, with unresolved D. Germline CDR1 and CDR2: SQVTM and ANQGSEA. This CDR3 has 14 residues. V shed 0 bases and J shed 1 base, with 10 bases lying between them.

This chain connects TRBV29-1 to TRBJ1-6; D perhaps matches TRBD1 (6 bases). Trimming cost V 6 bases and J 5 bases, with 14 bases left between them. Germline CDR1 and CDR2: SQVTM and ANQGSEA. The CDR3 contains 14 residues. The CDR3 sequence: CSVSEGQNNSPLHF. CDR3 bases: TGCAGCGTCAGCGAGGGACAAAATAATTCACCCCTCCACTTT.

The chain links TRBV29-1 to TRBJ1-1; D gene unclear. The CDR3 has 13 amino acids. Deletions cut 1 base from V and 0 bases from J, with 6 bases between. CDR1 and CDR2 from the germline V gene are SQVTM and ANQGSEA. The CDR3 nucleotides are TGCAGCGTTGAAGCCGAAGTGAACACTGAAGCTTTCTTT. It translates to CSVEAEVNTEAFF.

This clone was observed a handful of times. The J gene is TRBJ2-7, the V gene TRBV28; D possibly corresponds to TRBD1 (5 bases). Between the trimmed V and J ends, which lost 7 bases and 2 bases, there was a span of 9 bases. CDR1 MDHEN and CDR2 SYDVKM come from the germline V gene. This CDR3 spans 12 amino acids. The CDR3 DNA reads as TGTGCCAGCACAGGGCCCCCCTACGAGCAGTACTTC. This sequence encodes CASTGPPYEQYF.

The rearrangement links TRBV9 to TRBJ2-1, with D tentatively TRBD2 (6 bases). V was trimmed by 5 bases and J by 10 bases, leaving 22 bases between them. Germline CDR1 is SGDLS and CDR2 is YYNGEE. The CDR3 loop spans 15 amino acids. The CDR3 sequence: CASSRSPAVGGEQFF. The CDR3 DNA reads TGTGCCAGCAGTCGTAGCCCAGCGGTGGGGGGAGAGCAGTTCTTC.

This sequence joins TRBV7-9 and TRBJ1-2; no definite D call. Per germline, CDR1 SEHNR and CDR2 FQNEAQ (reference sequence). Trimming removed 5 bases at V and 8 bases at J, with 15 bases between. This CDR3 is built from 13 residues. The CDR3 region is CASSLTKAEGYTF. The CDR3 DNA follows: TGTGCCAGCAGCCTCACCAAGGCTGAGGGCTACACCTTC.

The table lists this clone with a few counts. The V gene is TRBV7-2, the J gene TRBJ1-5; D is uncertain. Trimming removed 2 bases at V and 4 bases at J, with 6 bases between. The CDR3 has 13 residues. Looked up from germline, CDR1 is SGHTA and CDR2 is FQGNSA. The CDR3 DNA sequence: TGTGCCAGCAGCTTATCGGCGAATCAGCCCCAGCATTTT. Its translation: CASSLSANQPQHF.

The rearrangement uses TRBV29-1 and TRBJ2-7; 10 nucleotides agree with TRBD1. The CDR3 runs 12 residues. Germline CDR1 SQVTM, CDR2 ANQGSEA. V was clipped by 7 bases and J by 5 bases; unmatched bases: 5. The DNA for the CDR3 is TGCAGCGCGGGACAGGGGTCCAACGAGCAGTACTTC. Translated: CSAGQGSNEQYF.

J is TRBJ2-3 and V is TRBV9; D is undetermined. V was clipped by 3 bases and J by 1 base, with 9 bases between them. Per the germline V gene, CDR1 is SGDLS and CDR2 is YYNGEE. CDR3 size: 14 residues. The CDR3 DNA sequence: TGTGCCAGCAGCGAACCGGGCCGCACAGATACGCAGTATTTT. Its protein is CASSEPGRTDTQYF.

Only a few counts were recorded for this clone. This chain links TRBV18 with TRBJ1-3; D is unclear. The germline gives CDR1 KGHSH, CDR2 LQKENI. This CDR3 is 13 amino acids long. Trimming stripped 2 bases from V and 3 bases from J, with 5 bases between. The chain's CDR3 is CASSPYLGNTIYF. CDR3 in DNA: TGTGCCAGCTCACCATATCTTGGAAACACCATATATTTT.

The gene calls are TRBV5-1 and TRBJ1-1; D might be TRBD1 (5 bases). CDR1 is SGHRS, CDR2 YFSETQ, per germline. V gave up 1 base and J gave up 3 bases, with 7 bases separating them. This CDR3 is 13 amino acids long. CDR3 sequence (DNA): TGCGCCAGCAGCTTGAAAGGGGACACTGAAGCTTTCTTT. Protein: CASSLKGDTEAFF.

The V gene is TRBV5-4, the J gene TRBJ2-3, with TRBD2 identical over 7 bases. Germline V gives CDR1 SGHNT, CDR2 YYREEE (reference sequence). Trimming took 2 bases from V and 2 from J; bases not matched to a gene: 2. This CDR3 region has 14 residues. The CDR3 loop is CASSLRDYTDTQYF. The CDR3 region has the DNA TGTGCCAGCAGCTTAAGGGACTACACAGATACGCAGTATTTT.

The chain uses TRBV4-2 and TRBJ2-5; tentatively, D is TRBD2 (5 bases). This CDR3 spans 13 amino acids. CDR1 LGHNA and CDR2 YNFKEQ come from the germline V gene. V was clipped by 6 bases and J by 4 bases, with 12 bases between them. DNA of the CDR3: TGTGCCAGCAGTCCGGGGTGGAGAGAGACCCAGTACTTC. Translating it yields CASSPGWRETQYF.

This clone was observed once. The chain has TRBV15 and TRBJ1-1; TRBD1 agrees at 9 bases. From germline, CDR1 is LNHNV and CDR2 YYDKDF (reference sequence). The junction had 1 base not matched to a gene; V was cut back by 1 base and J by 4 bases. The CDR3 covers 14 residues. The CDR3 DNA reads TGTGCCACCAGCAGAGTGGGACAGGGCACTGAAGCTTTCTTT. It translates to CATSRVGQGTEAFF.

This chain uses TRBV30 with TRBJ2-1; perhaps TRBD1 as D (6 bases). The CDR3 covers 14 residues. V gave up 1 base and J gave up 8 bases, with 15 bases separating them. The V gene's germline CDR1 is GTSNPN and CDR2 SVGIG (reference sequence). Here the CDR3 reads CAWSGGRGIDEQFF. The CDR3 DNA reads TGTGCCTGGAGTGGGGGCAGGGGTATCGATGAGCAGTTCTTC.

CDR3 DNA sequence: TGTGCCAGCAGCTCGGCAGACGCCAAAAACATTCAGTACTTC. The encoded protein is CASSSADAKNIQYF. The chain links TRBV28 to TRBJ2-4; unclear D gene. Germline lookup yields CDR1 MDHEN and CDR2 SYDVKM. This CDR3 contains 14 residues. Trimming left V 6 bases short and J 1 base short, with 10 bases between.

The chain couples TRBV30 to TRBJ2-1; 7 bases line up with TRBD2. Germline CDR1 is GTSNPN and CDR2 is SVGIG (reference sequence). The V segment lost 1 base and the J segment 10 bases; nucleotides outside the gene matches: 7. This CDR3 spans 13 amino acids. The CDR3 region is CAWSAPLAWEQFF. The CDR3 DNA follows: TGTGCCTGGAGTGCACCACTAGCGTGGGAGCAGTTCTTC.

This clone came up a few times. Other DNA sequences in this specimen translate into the identical CDR3. The chain couples TRBV7-2 to TRBJ2-1, with TRBD2 as a possible D gene (6 bases). This CDR3 is 12 amino acids long. Trimming removed 5 bases from V and 8 bases from J, with 10 bases in between. Germline CDR1 reads SGHTA; CDR2 reads FQGNSA. The CDR3 nucleotides are TGTGCCAGCAGCCTGTGGGGGGATGAGCAGTTCTTC. Its translation is CASSLWGDEQFF.

The chain employs TRBV7-9 and TRBJ2-7; TRBD1 aligns across 8 bases. The CDR3 is made up of 15 amino acids. V lost 3 bases to trimming and J lost 2 bases; unmatched junction nucleotides: 6. CDR1 is SEHNR and CDR2 is FQNEAQ in the germline V gene (reference sequence). The CDR3 spells CASSFRTGSTYEQYF. DNA of the CDR3: TGTGCCAGCAGCTTTAGGACAGGGTCAACCTACGAGCAGTACTTC.

The chain is built from TRBV7-2 and TRBJ1-2; TRBD1 is a possible D gene (6 bases). CDR1 is SGHTA and CDR2 is FQGNSA in the germline V gene. This CDR3 has 13 residues. The V gene lost 5 bases and the J gene lost 4 bases, with 11 bases spanning the gap. CDR3 in amino acids: CASSPGRGYGYTF. For the CDR3, the DNA is TGTGCCAGCAGCCCCGGCAGGGGCTATGGCTACACCTTC.